The rows below give T cell receptor beta chains drawn from one sample of a study of chemoradiotherapy in HPV16-positive cancers. Using immunoSEQ multiplex PCR, the repertoire was profiled, and TCRdb retains in-frame clones only, with some absent. The profile shows around 16,000 clones, roughly 73% of them singletons. Sample acquisition took place from a patient who underwent chemoradiotherapy. The receptors originated from a human donor with HPV-associated anogenital cancer. Each CDR3 is given without its conserved first and last residue. The size entry is marked missing in some rows and otherwise reads once, few, many or a size class.

V gene: TRBV5-1; J gene: TRBJ1-2; clone size: -; CDR3 protein: ASSTGASDGYT
V gene: TRBV5-8; J gene: TRBJ2-5; clone size: -; CDR3 protein: ASSRQGTETQY
V gene: TRBV7-2; J gene: TRBJ1-1; clone size: -; CDR3 protein: ASRWGPEAF
V gene: TRBV5-1; J gene: TRBJ1-2; clone size: once; CDR3 protein: ASGAGGKNYGYT
V gene: TRBV19; J gene: TRBJ1-5; clone size: -; CDR3 protein: ASSRGQSNQPQH
V gene: TRBV7-6; J gene: TRBJ1-5; clone size: -; CDR3 protein: ASSLRVDQPQH
V gene: TRBV5-1; J gene: TRBJ2-7; clone size: -; CDR3 protein: ASSPLGTGIGYEQY
V gene: TRBV4-3; J gene: TRBJ2-2; clone size: few; CDR3 protein: ASSQLTGGRGNTGELF
V gene: TRBV2; J gene: TRBJ2-2; clone size: -; CDR3 protein: ASESSGVTAGELF
V gene: TRBV19; J gene: TRBJ2-5; clone size: -; CDR3 protein: ASSEGGAQY
V gene: TRBV4-2; J gene: TRBJ2-1; clone size: -; CDR3 protein: ASSPRFEGAHNEQF
V gene: TRBV6-1; J gene: TRBJ2-5; clone size: -; CDR3 protein: ASRGSHQETQY
V gene: TRBV9; J gene: TRBJ2-1; clone size: once; CDR3 protein: ASSRRQDNEQF
V gene: TRBV11-2; J gene: TRBJ1-6; clone size: few; CDR3 protein: ASSFLGAEASPLH
V gene: TRBV6-5; J gene: TRBJ1-2; clone size: -; CDR3 protein: ASSSTAYGYT
V gene: TRBV19; J gene: TRBJ1-1; clone size: few; CDR3 protein: ASIHQGYGNTEAF
V gene: TRBV5-1; J gene: TRBJ1-6; clone size: -; CDR3 protein: ASSLVSGASSYNSPLH
V gene: TRBV9; J gene: TRBJ2-1; clone size: -; CDR3 protein: ASSVGGAYNEQF
V gene: TRBV6-6; J gene: TRBJ2-5; clone size: -; CDR3 protein: ASSYSGQGRETQY
V gene: TRBV4-1; J gene: TRBJ2-5; clone size: -; CDR3 protein: ASSQVGAEETQY
V gene: TRBV7-9; J gene: TRBJ2-3; clone size: few; CDR3 protein: ASSTWTSGDTQY
V gene: TRBV21-1; J gene: TRBJ2-3; clone size: -; CDR3 protein: ASSKTPFPGSFSDTQY
V gene: TRBV18; J gene: TRBJ2-7; clone size: -; CDR3 protein: ASSLFAPAGSTYEQY
V gene: TRBV27; J gene: TRBJ2-7; clone size: -; CDR3 protein: ASKIQDRDTYEQY
V gene: TRBV19; J gene: TRBJ1-3; clone size: -; CDR3 protein: ASSPRDRGSGNTIY
V gene: TRBV18; J gene: TRBJ2-3; clone size: -; CDR3 protein: ASSRRARDTQY
V gene: TRBV18; J gene: TRBJ2-7; clone size: few; CDR3 protein: ASSPLGHSYEQY
V gene: TRBV19; J gene: TRBJ1-3; clone size: -; CDR3 protein: ASTRTVTSGNTIY
V gene: TRBV11-3; J gene: TRBJ1-2; clone size: -; CDR3 protein: ASSLEGGPYGYT
V gene: TRBV29-1; J gene: TRBJ2-3; clone size: -; CDR3 protein: SFQRGGTDTQY
V gene: TRBV19; J gene: TRBJ1-1; clone size: -; CDR3 protein: ATGAGGATVRAF
V gene: TRBV5-4; J gene: TRBJ1-1; clone size: -; CDR3 protein: ASSPAQGPAF
V gene: TRBV7-9; J gene: TRBJ2-7; clone size: -; CDR3 protein: ASSLGDAPYEQY
V gene: TRBV2; J gene: TRBJ2-7; clone size: once; CDR3 protein: ASRDRSGEQY
V gene: TRBV25-1; J gene: TRBJ1-3; clone size: -; CDR3 protein: ASQHRNGNTIY
V gene: TRBV9; J gene: TRBJ1-2; clone size: -; CDR3 protein: ASSPSGQAYGYT
V gene: TRBV19; J gene: TRBJ2-3; clone size: -; CDR3 protein: ASSRLAGGDTQY
V gene: TRBV7-9; J gene: TRBJ1-1; clone size: -; CDR3 protein: ASSLDYWGEAEAF
V gene: TRBV7-3; J gene: TRBJ1-3; clone size: -; CDR3 protein: ASSLGHSGNTIY
V gene: TRBV14; J gene: TRBJ1-1; clone size: -; CDR3 protein: ASSQGGGLNTEAF
V gene: TRBV15; J gene: TRBJ1-2; clone size: -; CDR3 protein: ATSRGTPGDGYT
V gene: TRBV5-6; J gene: TRBJ2-7; clone size: -; CDR3 protein: ASSLGQGAYEQY
V gene: TRBV4-3; J gene: TRBJ1-1; clone size: -; CDR3 protein: ASSQQGREKAF
V gene: TRBV14; J gene: TRBJ1-2; clone size: -; CDR3 protein: ASSQAGLYGYT
V gene: TRBV27; J gene: TRBJ2-7; clone size: -; CDR3 protein: ASSLGDSYEQY
V gene: TRBV4-1; J gene: TRBJ2-3; clone size: -; CDR3 protein: ASSQLVAGMADTQY
V gene: TRBV30; J gene: TRBJ2-3; clone size: few; CDR3 protein: AWTRRGGDTQY
V gene: TRBV10-3; J gene: TRBJ1-4; clone size: once; CDR3 protein: AIRAGQGVPNEKLF
V gene: TRBV19; J gene: TRBJ1-3; clone size: -; CDR3 protein: ASTLNENSGNTIY
V gene: TRBV18; J gene: TRBJ1-2; clone size: -; CDR3 protein: ASSPAAGPNYGYT
V gene: TRBV25-1; J gene: TRBJ2-7; clone size: -; CDR3 protein: ASSEPGHPYEQY
V gene: TRBV2; J gene: TRBJ2-5; clone size: -; CDR3 protein: ASRAGTSGPQETQY
V gene: TRBV7-2; J gene: TRBJ1-1; clone size: -; CDR3 protein: ASSNSGTGLTEAF
V gene: TRBV29-1; J gene: TRBJ1-3; clone size: -; CDR3 protein: SVLTPSSGNTIY
V gene: TRBV6-5; J gene: TRBJ1-5; clone size: -; CDR3 protein: ASSPDRYQPQH